This entry lists 10 T cell receptor beta chains sequenced from one sample in a study of tumor-infiltrating lymphocytes in primary liver carcinoma. The source material, 20-30 mg of unsorted bulk tissue, was used to co-extract RNA and DNA. From roughly 0.55 ug of total RNA, TCR beta-specific cDNA was reverse-transcribed using a constant-region primer. ARM-PCR was slightly modified, and three nested multiplex PCR rounds with it gave rise to the TCR beta libraries. Running approximately 10 cycles apiece, the first two PCR rounds relied on TRBV1-TRBV30 forward primers together with a C-beta reverse primer. TCRdb called the multiplex PCR reads again in MiXCR, with one record for every CDR3 protein. Of some 120,000 distinct CDR3 sequences in the sample, around 60% were seen once. The sample taken for sequencing was liver tumor tissue from sampling region 3. Subset reported: tumor region T3, left-lateral pole. The receptors shown here come from a woman aged 55-70 years with primary liver carcinoma and hepatitis B virus infection.

The genes are TRBV7-9 and TRBJ1-2, with D uncertain. The ends were cut back, 1 base at V and 1 base at J, with 1 base in the middle. CDR1 is SEHNR and CDR2 is FQNEAQ in the germline V gene (reference sequence). The CDR3 contains 12 residues. The CDR3 DNA is TGTGCCAGCAGCTTAGGTAACTATGGCTACACCTTC. Its translation is CASSLGNYGYTF.

This clonotype was detected ten times or more. The V gene is TRBV6-1, the J gene TRBJ2-7; TRBD1 aligns across 12 bases. The CDR3 totals 16 residues. V shed 0 bases, J shed 6 bases, and the junction held 6 bases outside the gene matches. CDR1 is MNHNS and CDR2 is SASEGT in the germline V gene. The CDR3 region is CASSEASGQGAGEQYF. The CDR3 DNA follows: TGTGCCAGCAGTGAAGCCTCGGGACAGGGGGCGGGCGAGCAGTACTTC.

About this clonotype: The CDR3 ends on some other residue instead of the conserved phenylalanine or tryptophan, so this is likely a read error. The rearrangement joins TRBV5-1 to TRBJ2-3; 14 nucleotides match TRBD2. This CDR3 contains 19 residues. V was clipped by 3 bases and J by 2 bases; unmatched bases: 11. The germline V gene has CDR1 SGHRS and CDR2 YFSETQ. DNA for the CDR3: TGCGCCAGCAGCTCTCCGGGACTAGCGGGAGTATGGGACACAGATACGCAGTATCTT. This translates into CASSSPGLAGVWDTDTQYL.

This clonotype came up once. This could be a read error, since a much larger clone is one nucleotide away. The CDR3 region has the DNA TGTGCCAGCAGCTGGGCTTTAGCCGCCACTCGGGATGAGCAGTTCTTC. Translating gives CASSWALAATRDEQFF. The chain employs TRBV14 and TRBJ2-1; no clear D gene. V lost 5 bases and J 8 bases, leaving 22 bases between the germline ends. CDR3 size: 16 residues. Germline assignment: CDR1 SGHDN and CDR2 FVKESK.

To note about this clonotype: The junction shows a germline mismatch at one end, possibly a read error. The chain recombines TRBV10-3 with TRBJ2-3; no definite D call. The CDR3 is 15 amino acids. Germline CDR1 ENHRY, CDR2 SYGVKD. Written as DNA, the CDR3 is TGTGCCATCAACCCAGACTCCGACTCCACATATACACAGTATTTT. Translating gives CAINPDSDSTYTQYF.

Many counts were recorded for this clonotype. The V call is TRBV10-3, the J call TRBJ2-1; TRBD2 agrees at 16 bases. Germline trimming cut 10 bases from V and 6 bases from J; bases unmatched to any gene: 9. This CDR3 has 16 residues. Per the germline V gene, CDR1 is ENHRY and CDR2 is SYGVKD. CDR3 DNA: TGTGCCACGGGACTAGCGGGAGGGCTAGGTCGCAATGAGCAGTTCTTC. It is translated as CATGLAGGLGRNEQFF.

This clonotype has only a few counts. The chain combines TRBV28 with TRBJ1-2; D is unresolved. CDR1 and CDR2 from the germline V gene are MDHEN and SYDVKM. The CDR3 is 15 amino acids. V was pared by 4 bases and J by 3 bases, with 15 bases between. CDR3 in amino acids: CASSSGRKRHYGYTF. CDR3 bases: TGTGCCAGCAGTTCTGGACGCAAAAGGCACTATGGCTACACCTTC.

In the case of this clonotype: This CDR3 is missing its conserved last phenylalanine or tryptophan, likely due to a read error. The chain carries TRBV11-3 and TRBJ2-3; D may be TRBD2 (6 bases). CDR3 length equals 17 residues. Deletions cut 3 bases from V and 2 bases from J, with 18 bases between. Germline assignment: CDR1 SGHNT and CDR2 YENEEA. CDR3 sequence reads: CASSFGLSSGLTDTQYL. CDR3 sequence (DNA): TGTGCCAGCAGCTTCGGACTCAGTAGCGGCCTCACAGATACGCAGTATCTT.

The V gene is TRBV28, the J gene TRBJ2-7, with TRBD2 identical over 9 bases. Germline CDR1 and CDR2: MDHEN and SYDVKM. CDR3 length: 16 residues. Trimming cost V 5 bases and J 6 bases; bases outside gene matches: 14. CDR3 nucleotide sequence: TGTGCCAGCAGTCCAGAGGGGGCGGGAGGGCCGTTCGAGCAGTACTTC. It codes for CASSPEGAGGPFEQYF. The full variable domain, rest sourced from reference TRBV28 and TRBJ2-7, is DVKVTQSSRYLVKRTGEKVFLECVQDMDHENMFWYRQDPGLGLRLIYFSYDVKMKEKGDIPEGYSVSREKKERFSLILESASTNQTSMYLCASSPEGAGGPFEQYFGPGTRLTVT.

Of note for this clonotype: A much larger clonotype is one base distant, so this may be a read error. This chain uses TRBV5-4 with TRBJ1-1, with D tentatively TRBD1 (5 bases). V was shortened by 4 bases and J by 5 bases, with 15 bases between the two germline ends. The germline V gene has CDR1 SGHNT and CDR2 YYREEE (reference sequence). This CDR3 is 14 amino acids long. The CDR3, as DNA: TGTGCCAGCAGCGGCCCGACAGAGAAGACTGAAGCTTTCTTT. It yields the protein CASSGPTEKTEAFF.